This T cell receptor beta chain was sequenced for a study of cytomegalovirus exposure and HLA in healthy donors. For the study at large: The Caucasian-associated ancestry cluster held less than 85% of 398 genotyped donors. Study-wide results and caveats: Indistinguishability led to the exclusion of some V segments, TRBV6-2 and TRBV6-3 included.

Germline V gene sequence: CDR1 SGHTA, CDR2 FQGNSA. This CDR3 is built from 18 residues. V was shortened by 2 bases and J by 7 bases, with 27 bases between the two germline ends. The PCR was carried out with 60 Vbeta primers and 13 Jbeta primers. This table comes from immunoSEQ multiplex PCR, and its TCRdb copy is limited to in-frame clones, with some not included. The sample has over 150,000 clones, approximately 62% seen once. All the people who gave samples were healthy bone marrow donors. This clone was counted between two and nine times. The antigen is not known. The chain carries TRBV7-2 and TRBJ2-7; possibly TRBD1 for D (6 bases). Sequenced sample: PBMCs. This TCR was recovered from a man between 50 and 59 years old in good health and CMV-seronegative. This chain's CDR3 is CASSLIPRGTGVQGEQYF. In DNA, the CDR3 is TGTGCCAGCAGCTTAATCCCCAGAGGGACCGGAGTTCAGGGGGAGCAGTACTTC.